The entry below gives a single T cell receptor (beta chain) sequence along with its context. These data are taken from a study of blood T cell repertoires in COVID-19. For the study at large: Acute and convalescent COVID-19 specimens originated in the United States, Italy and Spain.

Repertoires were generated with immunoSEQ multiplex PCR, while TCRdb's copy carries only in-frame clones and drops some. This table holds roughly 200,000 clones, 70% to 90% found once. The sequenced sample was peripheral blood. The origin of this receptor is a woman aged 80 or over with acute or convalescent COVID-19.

The CDR3 sequence: CATSDWTRTSTDTQYF. DNA for the CDR3: TGTGCCACCAGTGATTGGACTAGAACTAGCACAGATACGCAGTATTTT. The chain couples TRBV24-1 to TRBJ2-3, with 7 bases fitting TRBD2. The CDR3 extends over 16 amino acids. The V gene's germline CDR1 is KGHDR and CDR2 SFDVKD. J gave up 0 bases and V 2 bases, and 4 bases lay outside the gene matches.